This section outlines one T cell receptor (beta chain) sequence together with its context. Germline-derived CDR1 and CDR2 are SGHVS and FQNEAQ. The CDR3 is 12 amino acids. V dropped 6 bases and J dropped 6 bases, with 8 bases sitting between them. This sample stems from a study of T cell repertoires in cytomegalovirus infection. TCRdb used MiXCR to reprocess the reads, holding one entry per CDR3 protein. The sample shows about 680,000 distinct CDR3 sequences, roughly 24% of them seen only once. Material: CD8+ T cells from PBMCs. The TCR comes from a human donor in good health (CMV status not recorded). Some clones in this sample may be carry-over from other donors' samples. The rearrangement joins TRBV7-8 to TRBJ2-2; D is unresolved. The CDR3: CASRVRSGELFF. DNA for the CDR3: TGTGCCAGCAGGGTACGGTCCGGGGAGCTGTTTTTT.